This T cell receptor beta chain is from a study of T cell repertoires in cytomegalovirus infection. Study as a whole: Indications came from public TCR beta signatures; they pointed to CMV infection and to a matching HLA type.

With 5 bases removed from V and 4 bases from J, the gap between germline ends came to 20 bases. The CDR3 has 17 residues. Germline CDR1 is SEHNR and CDR2 is FQNEAQ (reference sequence). TCRdb analysed the reads with MiXCR anew, one entry per CDR3 protein. Of more than 150,000 distinct CDR3 sequences listed, over 15% are singletons. Study-level points and caveats: There were HLA-C-restricted CMV-specific TCR beta clonotypes dominating the ex vivo response.

This clonotype was counted between two and nine times. Its antigen is unidentified. Sequencing used CD8+ T cells from PBMCs. The TCR originated in a human donor in good health (CMV status not recorded). Some clones in this sample may be carry-over from other donors' samples. The chain carries TRBV7-9 and TRBJ2-2; possibly TRBD2 for D (6 bases). CDR3 protein: CASSPSWDWNLTGELFF. For the CDR3, the DNA is TGTGCCAGCAGCCCTAGTTGGGACTGGAACCTCACCGGGGAGCTGTTTTTT.